This T cell receptor beta chain is drawn from a study of human T cells and chemical hapten exposure. V was cut by 1 base and J by 9 bases, with 7 bases left in between. The CDR3 consists of 13 residues. One entry per CDR3 protein results from TCRdb running MiXCR on the RACE reads. The repertoire holds 300,000 to 450,000 distinct CDR3 sequences, with 4.5% to 5.5% as singletons. This clonotype was recorded many times. Stated time point: pre-sensitization, week 0. Treatment reported: therapeutic diphenylcyclopropenone sensitization with weekly scalp DPC. The clonotype originates from a woman between 45 and 65 years old with alopecia areata. Some clones in this sample may be carry-over from other donors' samples. The sample here was whole blood, taken in connection with sensitization to the hapten diphenylcyclopropenone (DPC). The chain links TRBV12-3 or TRBV12-4 to TRBJ1-6; D remains ambiguous. CDR3 bases: TGTGCCAGCAGTTTAGGGGCTCCTTCACCCCTCCACTTT. It codes for CASSLGAPSPLHF.